These T cell receptor beta chains were read from a single sample in a study of early T cells in non-severe SARS-CoV-2 infection. Using its own MiXCR run on the 5' RACE reads, TCRdb lists one record per CDR3 protein. The sample has more than 20,000 distinct CDR3 sequences, 3.6% seen once. Source material: whole blood. The origin of the receptors is an adult who was a healthcare worker with PCR-confirmed SARS-CoV-2 infection or an uninfected control (not recorded which). CDR3s include the opening cysteine and the closing phenylalanine or tryptophan. D genes are given only for firm matches. Not every row has a clone size; where given, it reads once, few, many or a size class.

>TRBJ2-3|few|TRBV7-9|.
CASSFSAVTDTQYF
TGTGCCAGCAGCTTCTCAGCGGTCACAGATACGCAGTATTTT
>TRBJ2-1|many|TRBV2|.
CASTAWRDHNEQFF
TGTGCCAGCACCGCCTGGCGGGACCACAATGAGCAGTTCTTC
>TRBJ2-5|many|TRBV5-4|.
CASSYRDPGETQYF
TGTGCCAGCAGCTATCGGGACCCCGGGGAGACCCAGTACTTC
>TRBJ1-4|many|TRBV6-6|.
CASSPKGDEDEKLFF
TGTGCCAGCAGCCCCAAGGGGGACGAGGATGAAAAACTGTTTTTT
>TRBJ2-2|once|TRBV20-1|.
CSASLGQYTGELLF
TGCAGTGCTAGCCTAGGACAGTACACCGGGGAGCTGCTTTTT
>TRBJ1-4|many|TRBV7-9|.
CASSQGATNEKLFF
TGTGCCAGCAGTCAAGGGGCAACTAATGAAAAACTGTTTTTT
>TRBJ1-1|.|TRBV18|.
CASSLQMNTEAFF
TGTGCCAGCTCACTCCAGATGAACACTGAAGCTTTCTTT
>TRBJ2-3|.|TRBV5-1|TRBD1
CASSFRTGPFQDTQYF
TGCGCCAGCAGCTTTCGGACAGGGCCATTTCAAGATACGCAGTATTTT
>TRBJ2-3|many|TRBV7-9|TRBD2
CASSQTSGRSDTQYF
TGTGCCAGCAGCCAGACTAGCGGGAGATCAGATACGCAGTATTTT
>TRBJ1-2|many|TRBV6-6|.
CASSYNGGGYGYTF
TGTGCCAGCAGTTACAACGGTGGAGGGTATGGCTACACCTTC
>TRBJ2-7|.|TRBV29-1|TRBD1
CSVATNRGTYEQYF
TGCAGCGTTGCGACCAACAGGGGCACCTACGAGCAGTACTTC
>TRBJ1-5|many|TRBV20-1|.
CSASGVGGNNQPQHF
TGCAGTGCTAGTGGGGTCGGGGGTAACAATCAGCCCCAGCATTTT
>TRBJ1-2|.|TRBV4-3|TRBD1
CASSQGPDRFSYGYTF
TGCGCCAGCAGCCAAGGACCGGACAGGTTCTCCTATGGCTACACCTTC
>TRBJ2-3|many|TRBV4-3|TRBD2
CASSPSSSGSFTDTQYF
TGCGCCAGCAGCCCATCGTCTAGCGGGAGCTTCACAGATACGCAGTATTTT
>TRBJ2-5|many|TRBV28|.
CASDTAQETQYF
TGTGCCAGCGACACTGCCCAAGAGACCCAGTACTTC